The rows below give T cell receptor beta chains drawn from one sample of a study of blood T cells in healthy people across ages. Via MiXCR, TCRdb re-called the 5' RACE reads, giving one row per CDR3 protein. The sample holds roughly 1.6 million distinct CDR3 sequences, about 31% seen once. Sample: blood. All receptors derive from a woman aged 25 to 39 in good health. The CDR3 runs from the conserved cysteine through the conserved F or W. A D gene is named only where the DNA matches it firmly. Part of the rows lack a size; the others show once, few, many or a class for expanded clones.

v_gene	abundance	j_gene	d_gene	CDR3aa	CDR3nt
TRBV4-1	many	TRBJ2-1	TRBD1	CASSQVLNRGSNEQFF	TGCGCCAGCAGCCAGGTTCTAAACAGGGGAAGCAATGAGCAGTTCTTC
TRBV20-1	few	TRBJ2-1	TRBD2	CSARKAGVVYNEQFF	TGCAGTGCTAGGAAGGCGGGAGTAGTCTACAATGAGCAGTTCTTC
TRBV19	NA	TRBJ1-5	NA	CASSTDRSNQPQHF	TGTGCCAGTAGTACCGACAGGAGCAATCAGCCCCAGCATTTT
TRBV7-9	NA	TRBJ2-1	NA	CASSRTGTDNEQFF	TGTGCCAGCAGTCGTACAGGAACAGACAATGAGCAGTTCTTC
TRBV15	NA	TRBJ2-3	NA	CATSRDSHTDTQYF	TGTGCCACCAGCAGAGATTCCCACACAGATACGCAGTATTTT
TRBV10-3	few	TRBJ1-5	NA	CAISESGGGNQPQHF	TGTGCCATCAGTGAGTCTGGGGGGGGAAATCAGCCCCAGCATTTT
TRBV6-2/TRBV6-3	many	TRBJ2-1	TRBD2	CASSSGLAGLSSYNEQFF	TGTGCCAGCAGTTCGGGACTAGCGGGATTGAGCTCCTACAATGAGCAGTTCTTC
TRBV27	NA	TRBJ2-5	TRBD1	CASRGQGVETQYF	TGTGCCAGCAGAGGACAGGGGGTGGAGACCCAGTACTTC
TRBV5-1	NA	TRBJ2-5	NA	CASSLGEHNEQYF	TGCGCCAGCAGCTTGGGGGAGCACAATGAGCAGTACTTC
TRBV20-1	NA	TRBJ2-1	TRBD1	CSALRTGGRNEQFF	TGCAGTGCTTTAAGGACAGGGGGCAGGAATGAGCAGTTCTTC
TRBV6-5	NA	TRBJ2-3	TRBD2	CASSYSRPGGLSDTQYF	TGTGCCAGCAGTTACTCGAGACCGGGAGGCCTATCGGATACGCAGTATTTT
TRBV10-3	NA	TRBJ1-2	NA	CVISPTSGVPNYGYTF	TGTGTCATCAGTCCCACCTCTGGGGTCCCCAACTATGGCTACACCTTC
TRBV11-2	many	TRBJ2-5	NA	CASSLEGRTQETQYF	TGTGCCAGCAGCTTAGAGGGGCGGACCCAAGAGACCCAGTACTTC
TRBV30	NA	TRBJ2-6	NA	CAWNGQPGSGANVLTF	TGTGCCTGGAATGGCCAGCCTGGCTCTGGGGCCAACGTCCTGACTTTC
TRBV15	few	TRBJ2-7	NA	CATSRQLGNQFYEQYF	TGTGCCACCTCGAGGCAGTTAGGGAACCAGTTCTACGAGCAGTACTTC
TRBV20-1	many	TRBJ2-5	NA	CSARDGRTVQETQYF	TGCAGTGCTAGAGATGGGAGGACAGTACAAGAGACCCAGTACTTC
TRBV4-1	NA	TRBJ1-5	NA	CASSQELGGDQPQHF	TGCGCCAGCAGCCAAGAATTGGGCGGAGATCAGCCCCAGCATTTT
TRBV6-5	NA	TRBJ1-1	NA	CASSYRWGLNTEAFF	TGTGCCAGCAGTTACCGTTGGGGACTGAACACTGAAGCTTTCTTT
TRBV11-2	NA	TRBJ1-1	NA	CASSLYYGNTEAFF	TGTGCCAGCAGCTTATATTACGGCAACACTGAAGCTTTCTTT
TRBV9	few	TRBJ2-6	NA	CASSVAEPHSGANVLTF	TGTGCCAGCAGCGTAGCGGAACCTCACTCTGGGGCCAACGTCCTGACTTTC